These T cell receptor beta chains were read from a single sample in a study of identical twins. One entry per CDR3 protein results from TCRdb running MiXCR on the 5' RACE reads. Of about 900,000 distinct CDR3 sequences listed, about 12% are singletons. These same records also appear under a second study, on yellow fever vaccine responses in identical twins.

Material: PBMCs. The receptors were gathered from a woman aged 18-29 years in good health. Each CDR3 is given with its conserved first and last residue. A D gene is named only where the DNA matches it firmly. Expanded clones are given a class, and other clones once, few, many or no size at all.

v_gene: TRBV2; j_gene: TRBJ2-7; d_gene: -; abundance: few; CDR3nt: TGTGCCAGCAGTGGAGAGGCAGGGGATATGCAGTACTTC; CDR3aa: CASSGEAGDMQYF
v_gene: TRBV29-1; j_gene: TRBJ2-2; d_gene: -; abundance: -; CDR3nt: TGCAGCGTTGAAGATGCCGGGGAGCTGTTTTTT; CDR3aa: CSVEDAGELFF
v_gene: TRBV2; j_gene: TRBJ2-2; d_gene: TRBD2; abundance: -; CDR3nt: TGTGCCAGCAGCGTTAGCGGGAGACACACCGGGGAGCTGTTTTTT; CDR3aa: CASSVSGRHTGELFF
v_gene: TRBV2; j_gene: TRBJ2-7; d_gene: TRBD2; abundance: -; CDR3nt: TGTGCCAGCAGACCCGGGACTAGCGTGGATCAGCAGTACTTC; CDR3aa: CASRPGTSVDQQYF
v_gene: TRBV15; j_gene: TRBJ2-2; d_gene: -; abundance: -; CDR3nt: TGTGCCACCAGCAGAGCTACCGGGGAGCTGTTTTTT; CDR3aa: CATSRATGELFF
v_gene: TRBV6-2/TRBV6-3; j_gene: TRBJ1-5; d_gene: -; abundance: -; CDR3nt: TGTGCCAGCAGCCAAGGAACGGAACAGCCCCAGCATTTT; CDR3aa: CASSQGTEQPQHF
v_gene: TRBV20-1; j_gene: TRBJ2-5; d_gene: -; abundance: many; CDR3nt: TGCAGTGCTAGACAAGAGACCCAGTACTTC; CDR3aa: CSARQETQYF
v_gene: TRBV7-3; j_gene: TRBJ2-1; d_gene: -; abundance: -; CDR3nt: TGTGCCAGCAGCTTAACCTTTCTGTCCCATGAGCAGTTCTTC; CDR3aa: CASSLTFLSHEQFF
v_gene: TRBV12-3/TRBV12-4; j_gene: TRBJ2-1; d_gene: TRBD1; abundance: -; CDR3nt: TGTGCCAGCAGGCCAAGGCCCGACAGGGGGTATGACAATGAGCAGTTCTTC; CDR3aa: CASRPRPDRGYDNEQFF
v_gene: TRBV4-1; j_gene: TRBJ1-3; d_gene: TRBD1; abundance: few; CDR3nt: TGCGCCAGCAGCCATTACGGGACAGGGTCTGGAAACACCATATATTTT; CDR3aa: CASSHYGTGSGNTIYF
v_gene: TRBV10-3; j_gene: TRBJ2-2; d_gene: -; abundance: few; CDR3nt: TGTGCCATCAGGAGACCACAGGGTGAGACGAACACCGGGGAGCTGTTTTTT; CDR3aa: CAIRRPQGETNTGELFF
v_gene: TRBV2; j_gene: TRBJ1-1; d_gene: -; abundance: -; CDR3nt: TGTGCCAGCGCCGGCAGGGAAATGGCTTTCTTT; CDR3aa: CASAGREMAFF
v_gene: TRBV6-4; j_gene: TRBJ2-6; d_gene: -; abundance: few; CDR3nt: TGTGCCAGCAGAGTTATCTCTGGGGCCAACGTCCTGACTTTC; CDR3aa: CASRVISGANVLTF
v_gene: TRBV27; j_gene: TRBJ2-5; d_gene: -; abundance: -; CDR3nt: TGTGCCAGCGCCCAGGGGAACCTACAAGAGACCCAGTACTTC; CDR3aa: CASAQGNLQETQYF
v_gene: TRBV12-3/TRBV12-4; j_gene: TRBJ2-5; d_gene: -; abundance: few; CDR3nt: TGTGCCAGCAGTTTAGAACGTGGGGCCGGCAGTTCCCAGTACTTC; CDR3aa: CASSLERGAGSSQYF
v_gene: TRBV5-1; j_gene: TRBJ1-6; d_gene: -; abundance: -; CDR3nt: TGCGCCAGCAGCTTGGACCTGGGACCAAATTCACCCCTCCACTTT; CDR3aa: CASSLDLGPNSPLHF
v_gene: TRBV4-1; j_gene: TRBJ2-1; d_gene: TRBD2; abundance: -; CDR3nt: TGCGCCAGCAGCCAAGCGGGAGGGGTGAGCTCCTACAATGAGCAGTTCTTC; CDR3aa: CASSQAGGVSSYNEQFF
v_gene: TRBV29-1; j_gene: TRBJ2-5; d_gene: TRBD1; abundance: few; CDR3nt: TGCAGCGTGTACAGGGGATTGACCCGAACCACCCAAGAGACCCAGTACTTC; CDR3aa: CSVYRGLTRTTQETQYF
v_gene: TRBV9; j_gene: TRBJ2-7; d_gene: -; abundance: -; CDR3nt: TGTGCCAGCAGCGTAGGGGGGGACGAGACCTACGAGCAGTACTTC; CDR3aa: CASSVGGDETYEQYF
v_gene: TRBV6-5; j_gene: TRBJ1-6; d_gene: -; abundance: few; CDR3nt: TGTGCCAGCAGTTACTCGCCTCGGTCACCCCTCCACTTT; CDR3aa: CASSYSPRSPLHF
v_gene: TRBV9; j_gene: TRBJ2-7; d_gene: TRBD2; abundance: -; CDR3nt: TGTGCCAGCAGCGTAGGAGGAGAGCGGGAAGGTTACGAGCAGTACTTC; CDR3aa: CASSVGGEREGYEQYF
v_gene: TRBV5-1; j_gene: TRBJ2-2; d_gene: -; abundance: -; CDR3nt: TGCGCCAGCAGCAAAGGGGAGTGGGGCACCGGGGAGCTGTTTTTT; CDR3aa: CASSKGEWGTGELFF
v_gene: TRBV3-1; j_gene: TRBJ2-1; d_gene: -; abundance: few; CDR3nt: TGTGCCAGCAGCCAAGCAGGGGTGAGCAATGAGCAGTTCTTC; CDR3aa: CASSQAGVSNEQFF
v_gene: TRBV20-1; j_gene: TRBJ1-5; d_gene: -; abundance: few; CDR3nt: TGCAGTGCTTTGGGGTCGAGCAATCAGCCCCAGCATTTT; CDR3aa: CSALGSSNQPQHF
v_gene: TRBV4-1; j_gene: TRBJ2-1; d_gene: -; abundance: many; CDR3nt: TGCGCCAGCAGCCAAGTTTTAGCGGAACAGCAGTTCTTC; CDR3aa: CASSQVLAEQQFF
v_gene: TRBV20-1; j_gene: TRBJ2-2; d_gene: -; abundance: few; CDR3nt: TGCAGTGCCGGGGGAGAGAACACCGGGGAGCTGTTTTTT; CDR3aa: CSAGGENTGELFF
v_gene: TRBV27; j_gene: TRBJ1-1; d_gene: -; abundance: few; CDR3nt: TGTGCCAGCAGTTTCTTTGGAGACACTGAAGCTTTCTTT; CDR3aa: CASSFFGDTEAFF
v_gene: TRBV21-1; j_gene: TRBJ1-5; d_gene: -; abundance: few; CDR3nt: TGTGCCAGCAGCAAGTTCACAGACAATCAGCCCCAGCATTTT; CDR3aa: CASSKFTDNQPQHF
v_gene: TRBV21-1; j_gene: TRBJ2-1; d_gene: -; abundance: few; CDR3nt: TGTGCCAGCAGCCCCGGGACTAGCGGTGACTCCTACAATGAGCAGTTCTTC; CDR3aa: CASSPGTSGDSYNEQFF
v_gene: TRBV7-8; j_gene: TRBJ2-1; d_gene: TRBD2; abundance: few; CDR3nt: TGTGCCAGCAGCCGCGTATCGGGACTAGCGGGGAATGAGCAGTTCTTC; CDR3aa: CASSRVSGLAGNEQFF
v_gene: TRBV6-5; j_gene: TRBJ1-3; d_gene: -; abundance: -; CDR3nt: TGTGCCAGCAGTTACGGGGTTTCCCTGGGAAACACCATATATTTT; CDR3aa: CASSYGVSLGNTIYF
v_gene: TRBV12-3/TRBV12-4; j_gene: TRBJ1-1; d_gene: -; abundance: -; CDR3nt: TGTGCCAGCAGTCCGCCGGACAGACAAACTGAAGCTTTCTTT; CDR3aa: CASSPPDRQTEAFF
v_gene: TRBV20-1; j_gene: TRBJ2-3; d_gene: TRBD2; abundance: -; CDR3nt: TGCAGCGCGACGGGGACTAGCGGGGACGGGTTCCCAGATACGCAGTATTTT; CDR3aa: CSATGTSGDGFPDTQYF
v_gene: TRBV2; j_gene: TRBJ2-1; d_gene: TRBD2; abundance: -; CDR3nt: TGTGCCAGCAATCCGGGAGGTGGGTACAATGAGCAGTTCTTC; CDR3aa: CASNPGGGYNEQFF
v_gene: TRBV12-3/TRBV12-4; j_gene: TRBJ2-7; d_gene: -; abundance: few; CDR3nt: TGTGCCAGCAGTTTACAGGGGTCAGATTCTTCGTACGAGCAGTACTTC; CDR3aa: CASSLQGSDSSYEQYF
v_gene: TRBV12-3/TRBV12-4; j_gene: TRBJ1-2; d_gene: TRBD1; abundance: few; CDR3nt: TGTGCCAGCAGTCGCCGGGACAGTAGCTATGGCTACACCTTC; CDR3aa: CASSRRDSSYGYTF